This TCR beta chain was captured in a study of blood T cell repertoires in COVID-19 (dated by TCRdb to about 2020). Concerning the study at large: Samples covering the acute and convalescent phases of COVID-19 were provided by collaborators in the United States, Italy and Spain. The sample metadata nearly always contained a de-identified subject ID, COVID-19 status, age in years and sex. The samples were drawn from the first 160 participants of the ongoing ImmuneRACE study and from roughly 1,300 subjects provided by 6 global collaborators. The prospective study material was composed of cDNA or gDNA derived from T cells, B-cell-depleted T cells, or PBMCs. The dataset comprised deeply sampled blood TCRbeta repertoires from subjects exposed to, actively infected with, or recovered from COVID-19. Where available, HLA class I and class II types were taken from metadata supplied by the sample provider and were not determined by assay-based typing. The repertoires were made available in a free public database intended to serve as a resource for research on the immune response to SARS-CoV-2. On the study overall, not on this receptor specifically: The quantity of clinical and demographic metadata differed by source and by participant and was supplied without curation.

There are 16 amino acids in the CDR3, from cysteine to phenylalanine inclusive. The entry retains the CDR3 DNA only, 48 bases that are in frame from base 1. CDR1 SGHRS and CDR2 YFSETQ are derived from the germline V gene. Trimming accounts for 5 bases at V and 7 bases at J, while the number of junction bases matched to no gene is 9. Whole blood was collected in K2EDTA tubes by collaborating institutions according to the institutions' own protocols. For TCRbeta analysis, collaborator samples were shipped as frozen whole blood, as isolated PBMCs, or as DNA extracted from either sample type. The immunoSEQ Assay, a bias-controlled multiplex PCR, was used to amplify TCRbeta CDR3 regions from genomic DNA. In the source study's methods: Within the assay, amplification of reference gene primers was used to estimate how many nucleated cells each sample contained. Sequence reads were collapsed and filtered to measure the absolute abundance of every unique TCRbeta CDR3 rearrangement. For each sample, productive Simpson clonality was calculated as the square root of Simpson's diversity index over productive rearrangements. In its TCRdb copy, this immuneACCESS table keeps in-frame sequences only and misses some clones. Where compared with another copy, unresolved V genes explain less than half of these, and the others have no known cause. Clone size and V and J calls were adopted from that table, with D and trimming inferred from the DNA. Counted in this sample were roughly 220,000 clones; 80% to 90% of them appeared once. The ten largest clonotypes hold approximately 20% of the sample.

This clone was detected only once. Its binding antigen is unknown. No clone much larger than this one lies a single base away; base qualities are absent. The V and J segments used are TRBV5-1 and TRBJ2-7; 16 central bases correspond to TRBD2. This TCR was sampled from a man aged 30 to 45 with active or convalescent COVID-19. Input material: peripheral blood. Here is the DNA: TGCGCCAGCAGGGACGGGACTAGCGGGGGGGCCGAGGAGCAGTACTTC. It codes for CASRDGTSGGAEEQYF.